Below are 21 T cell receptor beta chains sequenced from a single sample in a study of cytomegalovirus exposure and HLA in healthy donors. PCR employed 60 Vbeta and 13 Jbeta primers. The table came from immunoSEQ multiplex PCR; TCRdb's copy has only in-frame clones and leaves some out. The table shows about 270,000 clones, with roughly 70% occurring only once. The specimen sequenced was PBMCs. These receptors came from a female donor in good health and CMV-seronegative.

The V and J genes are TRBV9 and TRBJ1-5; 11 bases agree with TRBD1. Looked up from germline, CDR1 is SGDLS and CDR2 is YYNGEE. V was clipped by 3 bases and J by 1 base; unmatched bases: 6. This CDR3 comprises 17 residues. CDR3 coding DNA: TGTGCCAGCAGCGAAGGGACAGGGGGTAGAAGCAATCAGCCCCAGCATTTT. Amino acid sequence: CASSEGTGGRSNQPQHF.

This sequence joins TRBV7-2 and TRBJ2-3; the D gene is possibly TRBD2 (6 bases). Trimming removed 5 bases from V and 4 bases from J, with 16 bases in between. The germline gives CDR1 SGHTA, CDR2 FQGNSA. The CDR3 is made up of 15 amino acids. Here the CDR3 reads CASSPAGLRPDTQYF. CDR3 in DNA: TGTGCCAGCAGCCCAGCGGGCCTAAGGCCAGATACGCAGTATTTT.

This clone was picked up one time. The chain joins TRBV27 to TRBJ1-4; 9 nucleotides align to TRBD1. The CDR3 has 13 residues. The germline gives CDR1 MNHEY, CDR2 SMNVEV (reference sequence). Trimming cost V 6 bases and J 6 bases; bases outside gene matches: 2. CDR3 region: CASRRTGDEKLFF. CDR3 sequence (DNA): TGTGCCAGCAGAAGGACAGGGGATGAAAAACTGTTTTTT.

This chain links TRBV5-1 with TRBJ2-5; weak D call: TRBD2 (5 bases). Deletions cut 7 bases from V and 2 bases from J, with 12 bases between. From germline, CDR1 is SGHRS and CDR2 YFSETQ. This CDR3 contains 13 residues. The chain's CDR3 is CASHTTGQETQYF. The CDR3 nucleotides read TGCGCCAGCCATACGACGGGACAAGAGACCCAGTACTTC.

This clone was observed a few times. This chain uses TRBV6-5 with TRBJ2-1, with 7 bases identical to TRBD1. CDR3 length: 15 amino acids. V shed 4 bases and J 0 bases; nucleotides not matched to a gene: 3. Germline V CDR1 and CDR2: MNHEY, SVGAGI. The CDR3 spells CASSSDRASYNEQFF. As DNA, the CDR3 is TGTGCCAGCAGTTCTGACAGGGCCTCCTACAATGAGCAGTTCTTC.

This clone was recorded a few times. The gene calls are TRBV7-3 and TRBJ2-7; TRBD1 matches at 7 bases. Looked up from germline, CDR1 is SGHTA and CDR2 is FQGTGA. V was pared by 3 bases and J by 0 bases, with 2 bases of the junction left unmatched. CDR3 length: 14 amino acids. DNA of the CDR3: TGTGCCAGCAGCTTGGGACAGAGCTCCTACGAGCAGTACTTC. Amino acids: CASSLGQSSYEQYF. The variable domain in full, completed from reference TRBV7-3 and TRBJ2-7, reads GAGVSQTPSNKVTEKGKYVELRCDPISGHTALYWYRQSLGQGPEFLIYFQGTGAADDSGLPNDRFFAVRPEGSVSTLKIQRTERGDSAVYLCASSLGQSSYEQYFGPGTRLTVT.

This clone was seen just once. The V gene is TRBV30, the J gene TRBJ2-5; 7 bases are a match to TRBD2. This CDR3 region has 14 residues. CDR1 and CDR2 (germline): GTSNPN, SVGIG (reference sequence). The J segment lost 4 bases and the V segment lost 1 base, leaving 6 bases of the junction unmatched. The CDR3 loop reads CAWSELAARETQYF. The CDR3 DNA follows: TGTGCCTGGAGTGAGCTAGCGGCCAGAGAGACCCAGTACTTC.

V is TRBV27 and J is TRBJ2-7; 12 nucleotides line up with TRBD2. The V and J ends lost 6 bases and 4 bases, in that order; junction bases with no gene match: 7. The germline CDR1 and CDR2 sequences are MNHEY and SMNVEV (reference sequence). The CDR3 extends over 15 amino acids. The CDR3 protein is CASRGTSGYIYEQYF. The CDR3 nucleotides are TGTGCCAGCAGGGGGACTAGCGGGTACATATACGAGCAGTACTTC.

The CDR3 reads CASSYGQGNEKLFF. In DNA, the CDR3 is TGTGCCAGCAGCTACGGACAGGGTAATGAAAAACTGTTTTTT. The rearrangement uses TRBV7-9 and TRBJ1-4; TRBD1 aligns across 8 bases. Trimming took 4 bases from V and 4 from J; bases not matched to a gene: 2. The germline gives CDR1 SEHNR, CDR2 FQNEAQ (reference sequence). The CDR3 is 14 amino acids.

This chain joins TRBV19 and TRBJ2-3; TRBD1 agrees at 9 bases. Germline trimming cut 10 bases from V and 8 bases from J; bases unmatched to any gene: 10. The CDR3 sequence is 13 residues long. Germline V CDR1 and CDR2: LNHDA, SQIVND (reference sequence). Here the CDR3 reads CATRDRESGTQYF. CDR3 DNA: TGTGCCACTAGGGACAGGGAGAGTGGTACGCAGTATTTT.

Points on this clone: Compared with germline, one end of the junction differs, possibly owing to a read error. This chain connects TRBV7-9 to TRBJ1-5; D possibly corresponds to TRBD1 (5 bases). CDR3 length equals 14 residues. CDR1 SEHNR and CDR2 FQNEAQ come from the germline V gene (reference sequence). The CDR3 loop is CSSSQGWGNQPQHF. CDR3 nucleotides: TGTTCCAGCAGCCAGGGTTGGGGCAATCAGCCCCAGCATTTT.

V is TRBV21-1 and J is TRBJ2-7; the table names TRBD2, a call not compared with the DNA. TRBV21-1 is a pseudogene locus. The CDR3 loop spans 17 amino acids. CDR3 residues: CASSFPGRGGVLNEQYF. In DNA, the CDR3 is TGTGCCAGCAGCTTCCCTGGGAGGGGCGGCGTGTTGAACGAGCAGTACTTC.

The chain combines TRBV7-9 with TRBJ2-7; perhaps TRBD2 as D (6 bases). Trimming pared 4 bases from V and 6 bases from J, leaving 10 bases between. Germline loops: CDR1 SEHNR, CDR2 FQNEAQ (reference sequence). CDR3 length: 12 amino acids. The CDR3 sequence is CASSSGEAEQYF. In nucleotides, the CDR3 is TGTGCCAGCAGCTCGGGGGAGGCCGAGCAGTACTTC.

CDR3 protein: CASSQSPSGSNNEQFF. DNA for the CDR3: TGCGCCAGCAGCCAAAGCCCTAGCGGGAGCAACAATGAGCAGTTCTTC. V and J are TRBV5-1 and TRBJ2-1; 10 bases agree with TRBD2. Losses at the gene ends were 4 bases for V and 5 bases for J; bases not matched to a gene: 9. Germline lookup yields CDR1 SGHRS and CDR2 YFSETQ. This CDR3 has 16 residues.

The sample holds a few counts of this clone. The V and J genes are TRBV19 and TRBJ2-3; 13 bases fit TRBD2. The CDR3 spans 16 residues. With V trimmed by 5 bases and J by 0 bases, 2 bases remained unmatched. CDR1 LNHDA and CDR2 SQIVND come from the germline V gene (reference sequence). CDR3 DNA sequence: TGTGCCAGTAGTTCGGGACTAGCGGGAAGCACAGATACGCAGTATTTT. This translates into CASSSGLAGSTDTQYF.

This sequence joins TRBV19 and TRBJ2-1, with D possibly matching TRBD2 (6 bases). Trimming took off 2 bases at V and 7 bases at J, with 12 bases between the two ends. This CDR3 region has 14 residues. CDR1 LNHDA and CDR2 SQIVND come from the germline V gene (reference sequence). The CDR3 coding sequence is TGTGCCAGTAGTATACAGGGAGGAGTGAATGAGCAGTTCTTC. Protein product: CASSIQGGVNEQFF.

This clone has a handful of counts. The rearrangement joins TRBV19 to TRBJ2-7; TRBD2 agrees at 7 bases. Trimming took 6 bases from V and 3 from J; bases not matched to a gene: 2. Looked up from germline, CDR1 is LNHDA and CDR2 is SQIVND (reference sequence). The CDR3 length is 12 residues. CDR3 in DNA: TGTGCCAGTAGGGAGCGGGACTACGAGCAGTACTTC. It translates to CASRERDYEQYF.

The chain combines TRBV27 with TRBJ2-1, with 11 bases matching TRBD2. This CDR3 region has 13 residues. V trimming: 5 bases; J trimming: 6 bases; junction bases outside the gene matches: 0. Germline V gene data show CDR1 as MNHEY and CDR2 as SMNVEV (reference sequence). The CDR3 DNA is TGTGCCAGCAGTCTAGCGGGAGGCAATGAGCAGTTCTTC. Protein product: CASSLAGGNEQFF.

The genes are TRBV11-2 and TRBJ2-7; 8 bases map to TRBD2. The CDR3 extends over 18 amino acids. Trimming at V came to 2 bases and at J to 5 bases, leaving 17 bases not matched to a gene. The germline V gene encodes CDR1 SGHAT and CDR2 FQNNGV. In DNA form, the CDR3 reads TGTGCCAGCAGCTTAAGTCGGTCCAGAAAGCGGGAGAAGCACGAGCAGTACTTC. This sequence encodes CASSLSRSRKREKHEQYF.

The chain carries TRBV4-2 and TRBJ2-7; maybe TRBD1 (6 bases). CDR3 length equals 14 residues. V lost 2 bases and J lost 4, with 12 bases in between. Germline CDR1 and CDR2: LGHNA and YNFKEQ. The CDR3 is CASSQQGSGYEQYF. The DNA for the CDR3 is TGTGCCAGCAGCCAACAGGGGAGCGGATACGAGCAGTACTTC.

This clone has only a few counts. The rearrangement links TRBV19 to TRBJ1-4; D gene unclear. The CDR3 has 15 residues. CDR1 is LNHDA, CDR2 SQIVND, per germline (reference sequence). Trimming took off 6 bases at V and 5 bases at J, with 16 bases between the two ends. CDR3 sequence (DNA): TGTGCCAGTAGCAGATGGCCAGGTTCAAATGAAAAACTGTTTTTT. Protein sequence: CASSRWPGSNEKLFF.